What follows are 21 T cell receptor beta chains derived from one specimen sequenced in a study of cytomegalovirus exposure and HLA in healthy donors. Vbeta (60) and Jbeta (13) primers were used in the PCR. Sequencing was performed with immunoSEQ multiplex PCR; in TCRdb, only in-frame clones are kept and a portion is missing. The table has around 100,000 clones, around three fifths seen once. The specimen was PBMCs. The receptors originated from a man between 25 and 39 years old in good health and CMV-seronegative.

The rearrangement links TRBV2 to TRBJ2-1, with 8 bases identical to TRBD2. This CDR3 has 14 amino acids. In germline, CDR1 is SNHLY, CDR2 FYNNEI. The junction had 7 bases not matched to a gene; V was cut back by 4 bases and J by 8 bases. The CDR3 DNA follows: TGTGCCAGCAGTGGGGTAGCGGGGTCATATGAGCAGTTCTTC. Its protein is CASSGVAGSYEQFF.

The chain employs TRBV11-2 and TRBJ2-1, with 7 bases aligning to TRBD2. The germline V gene encodes CDR1 SGHAT and CDR2 FQNNGV. J lost 0 bases, V lost 2 bases, and 10 bases had no gene match. The CDR3 runs to 18 residues. The CDR3 region has the DNA TGTGCCAGCAGCTTAAGCGTAGCGGGTACCATCTCCTACAATGAGCAGTTCTTC. Translating it yields CASSLSVAGTISYNEQFF.

V usage is TRBV20-1 and J usage is TRBJ2-1; maybe TRBD2 (6 bases). With 7 bases removed from V and 8 bases from J, the gap between germline ends came to 12 bases. CDR1 and CDR2 from the germline V gene are DFQATT and SNEGSKA (reference sequence). There are 11 residues in the CDR3. CDR3 DNA sequence: TGCAGTGTTCGACTAGTCTATGAGCAGTTCTTC. This encodes CSVRLVYEQFF.

V and J are TRBV7-3 and TRBJ2-6; weak D call: TRBD1 (6 bases). Germline values: CDR1 SGHTA, CDR2 FQGTGA. Trimming left V 3 bases short and J 1 base short, with 13 bases between. The CDR3 runs 17 residues. The CDR3 loop reads CASSFGPQGSGANVLTF. CDR3 DNA: TGTGCCAGCAGCTTCGGACCACAGGGATCTGGGGCCAACGTCCTGACTTTC.

The chain links TRBV25-1 to TRBJ2-2; possibly TRBD1 for D (5 bases). Trimming took off 1 base at V and 5 bases at J, with 14 bases between the two ends. Germline CDR1 MGHDK, CDR2 SYGVNS. The CDR3 is 16 amino acids. CDR3 in amino acids: CASSELPGLGTGELFF. The CDR3 DNA follows: TGTGCCAGCAGTGAATTGCCAGGGTTGGGAACCGGGGAGCTGTTTTTT. Variable domain in full (rest from reference TRBV25-1 and TRBJ2-2): EADIYQTPRYLVIGTGKKITLECSQTMGHDKMYWYQQDPGMELHLIHYSYGVNSTEKGDLSSESTVSRIRTEHFPLTLESARPSHTSQYLCASSELPGLGTGELFFGEGSRLTVL.

This rearrangement joins TRBV6-9 to TRBJ2-7, with 7 positions matching TRBD2. V lost 5 bases, J lost 6 bases, and 10 bases stayed unmatched. CDR1 is MNHGY, CDR2 SVAAGI, per germline. The CDR3 is 14 amino acids. In nucleotides, the CDR3 is TGTGCCAGCAGTGCGGGACTAATGGAGGGCGAGCAGTACTTC. Residues: CASSAGLMEGEQYF.

The chain employs TRBV9 and TRBJ2-7; 10 positions match TRBD2. Germline lookup yields CDR1 SGDLS and CDR2 YYNGEE. V shed 3 bases and J 3 bases; nucleotides not matched to a gene: 0. CDR3 length: 13 residues. This chain's CDR3 is CASSASGGYEQYF. The CDR3 DNA follows: TGTGCCAGCAGCGCTAGCGGGGGCTACGAGCAGTACTTC.

This clone was observed a few times. The chain uses TRBV5-4 and TRBJ1-2; 11 nucleotides match TRBD1. The CDR3 is made up of 16 amino acids. V shed 4 bases, J shed 4 bases, and the junction held 9 bases outside the gene matches. Germline V gene data show CDR1 as SGHNT and CDR2 as YYREEE (reference sequence). This chain's CDR3 is CASSTWTGGITYGYTF. As DNA, the CDR3 is TGTGCCAGCAGCACCTGGACAGGGGGCATCACCTATGGCTACACCTTC.

V and J are TRBV10-3 and TRBJ1-5; D remains unclear. V lost 2 bases and J 5 bases, leaving 4 bases between the germline ends. This CDR3 has 12 amino acids. Germline V CDR1 and CDR2: ENHRY, SYGVKD. CDR3 sequence reads: CAISEPDQPQHF. The CDR3 nucleotides read TGTGCCATCAGTGAGCCAGATCAGCCCCAGCATTTT.

The chain employs TRBV28 and TRBJ2-5, with 7 bases lining up with TRBD2. The last part of the DNA fits TRBJ2-7 better; the J call may be wrong. CDR1 MDHEN and CDR2 SYDVKM come from the germline V gene. The CDR3 has 15 residues. The CDR3 spells CASSSPGVRGVEQYF. CDR3 DNA sequence: TGTGCCAGCAGTTCCCCAGGAGTTCGGGGGGTCGAGCAGTACTTC.

The chain links TRBV30 to TRBJ2-4; 7 bases agree with TRBD1. V shed 2 bases and J 6 bases; nucleotides not matched to a gene: 10. The CDR3 totals 15 residues. In germline, CDR1 is GTSNPN, CDR2 SVGIG (reference sequence). CDR3 protein: CAWSSSDRLGNIQYF. In nucleotides, the CDR3 is TGTGCCTGGAGTTCCTCGGACAGGCTGGGAAACATTCAGTACTTC. Variable domain in full (rest from reference TRBV30 and TRBJ2-4): SQTIHQWPATLVQPVGSPLSLECTVEGTSNPNLYWYRQAAGRGLQLLFYSVGIGQISSEVPQNLSASRPQDRQFILSSKKLLLSDSGFYLCAWSSSDRLGNIQYFGAGTRLSVL.

The chain has TRBV6-4 and TRBJ2-7; 12 bases are a match to TRBD2. The V gene's germline CDR1 is MRHNA and CDR2 SNTAGT. With V trimmed by 2 bases and J by 6 bases, 5 bases remained unmatched. The CDR3 length is 15 residues. CDR3 loop: CASSDTTSGSSEQYF. The CDR3 coding sequence is TGTGCCAGCAGTGACACGACTAGCGGGAGCTCCGAGCAGTACTTC.

This rearrangement joins TRBV11-3 to TRBJ2-3; D possibly corresponds to TRBD1 (6 bases). Germline V CDR1 and CDR2: SGHNT, YENEEA. The CDR3 has 15 amino acids. V lost 1 base to trimming and J lost 5 bases, with 13 bases between them. CDR3 bases: TGTGCCAGCAGCTTAGGTGCAGGGGCGCGAGATACGCAGTATTTT. Its protein product is CASSLGAGARDTQYF.

This rearrangement joins TRBV6-6 to TRBJ1-5; 7 nucleotides match TRBD1. V lost 3 bases, J lost 1 base, and 6 bases stayed unmatched. CDR1 and CDR2 from the germline V gene are MNHNY and SVGAGI (reference sequence). This CDR3 contains 16 residues. The chain's CDR3 is CASSYSRGLSNQPQHF. CDR3 DNA sequence: TGTGCCAGCAGTTATTCGAGGGGGCTCAGCAATCAGCCCCAGCATTTT.

V usage is TRBV7-4 and J usage is TRBJ2-1, with 9 bases identical to TRBD1. The germline V gene has CDR1 SGHVT and CDR2 SQSDAQ. The J segment lost 5 bases and the V segment lost 5 bases, leaving 13 bases of the junction unmatched. This CDR3 has 17 amino acids. CDR3 region: CASSLLGGQGLDNEQFF. The CDR3 DNA sequence: TGTGCCAGCAGCCTCCTAGGGGGACAGGGTTTAGACAATGAGCAGTTCTTC.

The CDR3: CASSPKPGQGLSGANVLTF. The CDR3 DNA reads TGTGCCAGCAGCCCCAAACCTGGACAGGGACTTTCTGGGGCCAACGTCCTGACTTTC. The J gene is TRBJ2-6, the V gene TRBV5-4; 8 bases fit TRBD1. The CDR3 contains 19 residues. Germline loops: CDR1 SGHNT, CDR2 YYREEE (reference sequence). V lost 4 bases to trimming and J lost 1 base; unmatched junction nucleotides: 13.

This chain links TRBV12-5 with TRBJ1-1, with D hard to call. Germline CDR1 is LGHNT and CDR2 is FRNRAP. V gave up 5 bases and J gave up 4 bases, with 14 bases separating them. CDR3 size: 14 residues. The CDR3 sequence is CASGPHVFCTEAFF. The CDR3, as DNA: TGTGCTAGTGGTCCACACGTATTTTGCACTGAAGCTTTCTTT.

The chain is built from TRBV6-6 and TRBJ1-1; unclear D gene. Trimming pared 5 bases from V and 5 bases from J, leaving 15 bases between. Germline-derived CDR1 and CDR2 are MNHNY and SVGAGI (reference sequence). This CDR3 has 14 residues. Here the CDR3 DNA reads TGTGCCAGCAGTCCCAGAGGGCATAGTACTGAAGCTTTCTTT. Translated: CASSPRGHSTEAFF.

The chain couples TRBV30 to TRBJ2-3; 12 bases are shared with TRBD2. CDR1 is GTSNPN and CDR2 is SVGIG in the germline V gene (reference sequence). The CDR3 sequence is 13 residues long. With 7 bases clipped from V and 6 bases from J, the junction kept 5 bases outside the gene matches. DNA of the CDR3: TGTGCCTACGGACTAGCGGGATGGGATACGCAGTATTTT. This gives the protein CAYGLAGWDTQYF.

This clone has a single count. The chain is built from TRBV4-3 and TRBJ2-1; 12 positions agree with TRBD2. The germline V gene has CDR1 LGHNA and CDR2 YSLEER. J lost 14 bases, V lost 0 bases, and 8 bases had no gene match. CDR3 length: 15 residues. The CDR3 here is CASSQEALAGGPEFF. The DNA for the CDR3 is TGCGCCAGCAGCCAAGAGGCTCTAGCGGGGGGGCCGGAGTTCTTC.

The chain carries TRBV2 and TRBJ1-6; D is perhaps TRBD1 (5 bases). Germline CDR1 and CDR2: SNHLY and FYNNEI. Trimming took off 8 bases at V and 7 bases at J, with 15 bases between the two ends. CDR3 length equals 14 residues. CDR3 DNA sequence: TGTGCCAGCGAGCTTCAGGGAGGCAATTCACCCCTCCACTTT. It codes for CASELQGGNSPLHF.